These 15 T cell receptor beta chains originate from one sample sequenced in a study of blood T cells in healthy people across ages. The second PCR ran about 6 to 12 cycles with a sample-barcoded 5' primer and J-beta primers. TCRdb reprocessed the 5' RACE reads with MiXCR, giving one entry per CDR3 protein. The repertoire consists of roughly 2 million distinct CDR3 sequences, with just under 50% occurring once and the leading ten covering roughly 2.1%. The sequenced sample was blood. The receptor source for this set is a woman aged 40 to 55 in good health.

This clonotype has only a few counts. The chain recombines TRBV24-1 with TRBJ2-1; D ambiguous. V lost 10 bases, J lost 9 bases, and 12 bases lay in between. CDR3 size: 11 residues. Germline V CDR1 and CDR2: KGHDR, SFDVKD. The CDR3 nucleotides are TGTGCCACGGAGCGCAATCGTGAGCAGTTCTTC. Translating it yields CATERNREQFF.

The rearrangement joins TRBV7-2 to TRBJ2-1; 8 positions match TRBD1. V lost 1 base and J lost 10; bases outside the gene matches: 9. Per the germline V gene, CDR1 is SGHTA and CDR2 is FQGNSA. The CDR3 is 15 residues long. CDR3 in DNA: TGTGCCAGCAGCTTAGGACAGGGGAGGTTCTACGAGCAGTTCTTC. Residues: CASSLGQGRFYEQFF.

The chain has TRBV27 and TRBJ2-7; a weak D match, TRBD1 (6 bases). CDR3 length equals 14 residues. V dropped 5 bases and J dropped 3 bases, with 14 bases sitting between them. In germline, CDR1 is MNHEY, CDR2 SMNVEV (reference sequence). The CDR3, as DNA: TGTGCCAGCAGTCCCGTCAACAGGGACTACGAGCAGTACTTC. This encodes CASSPVNRDYEQYF.

At least ten counts were recorded for this clonotype. This chain links TRBV5-1 with TRBJ1-2; D unclear. The length of the CDR3 is 13 residues. CDR1 and CDR2 from the germline V gene are SGHRS and YFSETQ. V dropped 0 bases and J dropped 0 bases, with 3 bases sitting between them. In DNA, the CDR3 is TGCGCCAGCAGCTTGGCGTCTAACTATGGCTACACCTTC. The encoded protein is CASSLASNYGYTF.

The chain uses TRBV15 and TRBJ2-2, with D perhaps TRBD1 (5 bases). The CDR3 contains 14 residues. CDR1 is LNHNV and CDR2 is YYDKDF in the germline V gene (reference sequence). V gave up 3 bases and J gave up 5 bases, with 10 bases separating them. CDR3 loop: CATSRDRGTGELFF. Written as DNA, the CDR3 is TGTGCCACCAGCAGGGATAGGGGAACCGGGGAGCTGTTTTTT.

A few counts support this clonotype. V usage is TRBV7-2 and J usage is TRBJ1-2, with D possibly TRBD1 on 6 matching bases. CDR3 length: 14 amino acids. Trimming pared 5 bases from V and 3 bases from J, leaving 13 bases between. The germline CDR1 and CDR2 sequences are SGHTA and FQGNSA. This CDR3 is CASSPWTADYGYTF. The CDR3 bases are TGTGCCAGCAGCCCATGGACAGCCGACTATGGCTACACCTTC.

This clonotype occurred a few times. The genes are TRBV27 and TRBJ2-7, with a tentative D call TRBD2 (6 bases). The CDR3 has 17 amino acids. Germline values: CDR1 MNHEY, CDR2 SMNVEV (reference sequence). V dropped 5 bases and J dropped 6 bases, with 26 bases sitting between them. As DNA, the CDR3 is TGTGCCAGCAGTGTCGGTGGTAGCCGGAGGGTTTGGGGCGAGCAGTACTTC. Amino acids: CASSVGGSRRVWGEQYF.

This clonotype was counted between two and nine times. The rearrangement uses TRBV28 and TRBJ2-7; maybe TRBD2 (5 bases). Per the germline V gene, CDR1 is MDHEN and CDR2 is SYDVKM. With 4 bases removed from V and 3 bases from J, the gap between germline ends came to 13 bases. This CDR3 region has 14 residues. CDR3 loop: CASSSPGWGYEQYF. DNA for the CDR3: TGTGCCAGCAGTTCCCCGGGGTGGGGCTACGAGCAGTACTTC. Based on the CDR3 plus reference TRBV28 and TRBJ2-7, the full variable domain is DVKVTQSSRYLVKRTGEKVFLECVQDMDHENMFWYRQDPGLGLRLIYFSYDVKMKEKGDIPEGYSVSREKKERFSLILESASTNQTSMYLCASSSPGWGYEQYFGPGTRLTVT.

This clonotype appeared many times. The chain recombines TRBV12-3 or TRBV12-4 with TRBJ1-6, with D perhaps TRBD1 (6 bases). V dropped 3 bases and J dropped 7 bases, with 10 bases sitting between them. The CDR3 length is 14 residues. The CDR3 here is CASSFGQGNSPLHF. The CDR3 nucleotides read TGTGCCAGCAGTTTTGGTCAGGGGAATTCACCCCTCCACTTT.

This clonotype was observed a single time. V gene TRBV4-3 combines with J gene TRBJ2-1, with 8 positions matching TRBD2. CDR1 is LGHNA and CDR2 is YSLEER in the germline V gene. J was trimmed by 5 bases and V by 4 bases; bases with no gene match: 10. CDR3 length: 16 residues. The DNA for the CDR3 is TGCGCCAGCAGCCGAGATAGCGGGGCGGAAAACAATGAGCAGTTCTTC. Encoded protein: CASSRDSGAENNEQFF.

This clonotype was seen a handful of times. Here the CDR3 DNA reads TGTGCCACCAGCAGACCCATTACAATAGTCTCCGATACGCAGTATTTT. It codes for CATSRPITIVSDTQYF. V and J are TRBV15 and TRBJ2-3; D gene unclear. Trimming cost V 2 bases and J 6 bases, with 18 bases left between them. CDR3 length equals 16 residues. CDR1 and CDR2 from the germline V gene are LNHNV and YYDKDF (reference sequence).

A word on this clonotype: A much bigger clone sits one base away, suggesting this may be a read error. The V gene is TRBV7-9, the J gene TRBJ2-1; TRBD1 might be the D (5 bases). Germline-derived CDR1 and CDR2 are SEHNR and FQNEAQ (reference sequence). The CDR3 sequence is 14 residues long. The CDR3 bases are TGTGCCTGCAGCTTAGTAAGACAGCTAAATGAGCAGTTCTTC. The encoded protein is CACSLVRQLNEQFF. The full variable domain, its missing parts supplied by reference TRBV7-9 and TRBJ2-1, is DTGVSQNPRHKITKRGQNVTFRCDPISEHNRLYWYRQTLGQGPEFLTYFQNEAQLEKSRLLSDRFSAERPKGSFSTLEIQRTEQGDSAMYLCACSLVRQLNEQFFGPGTRLTVL.

This clonotype was recorded a few times. This chain links TRBV25-1 with TRBJ2-3; no firm D call. CDR1 and CDR2 (germline): MGHDK, SYGVNS. Trimming took 3 bases from V and 1 from J, leaving 5 bases between them. The CDR3 loop spans 13 amino acids. The CDR3, as DNA: TGTGCCAGCAGTGAGTTTGGCACAGATACGCAGTATTTT. Its translation is CASSEFGTDTQYF. Together with reference TRBV25-1 and TRBJ2-3, the CDR3 gives the full variable domain: EADIYQTPRYLVIGTGKKITLECSQTMGHDKMYWYQQDPGMELHLIHYSYGVNSTEKGDLSSESTVSRIRTEHFPLTLESARPSHTSQYLCASSEFGTDTQYFGPGTRLTVL.

V usage is TRBV28 and J usage is TRBJ1-4; TRBD1 might be the D (5 bases). V lost 5 bases and J 4 bases, leaving 14 bases between the germline ends. Germline V CDR1 and CDR2: MDHEN, SYDVKM. This CDR3 is built from 15 residues. The CDR3 coding sequence is TGTGCCAGCAGTCCGCAGGGTCCCCTTAATGAAAAACTGTTTTTT. It yields the protein CASSPQGPLNEKLFF. Full variable domain (outside the CDR3, taken from reference TRBV28 and TRBJ1-4): DVKVTQSSRYLVKRTGEKVFLECVQDMDHENMFWYRQDPGLGLRLIYFSYDVKMKEKGDIPEGYSVSREKKERFSLILESASTNQTSMYLCASSPQGPLNEKLFFGSGTQLSVL.

The chain links TRBV11-2 to TRBJ2-5, with unresolved D. Germline CDR1 is SGHAT and CDR2 is FQNNGV. This CDR3 is built from 14 residues. V lost 5 bases and J lost 4, with 14 bases in between. The CDR3 DNA reads as TGTGCCAGCAGCCCCGGCTACATGGGAGAGACCCAGTACTTC. It codes for CASSPGYMGETQYF.